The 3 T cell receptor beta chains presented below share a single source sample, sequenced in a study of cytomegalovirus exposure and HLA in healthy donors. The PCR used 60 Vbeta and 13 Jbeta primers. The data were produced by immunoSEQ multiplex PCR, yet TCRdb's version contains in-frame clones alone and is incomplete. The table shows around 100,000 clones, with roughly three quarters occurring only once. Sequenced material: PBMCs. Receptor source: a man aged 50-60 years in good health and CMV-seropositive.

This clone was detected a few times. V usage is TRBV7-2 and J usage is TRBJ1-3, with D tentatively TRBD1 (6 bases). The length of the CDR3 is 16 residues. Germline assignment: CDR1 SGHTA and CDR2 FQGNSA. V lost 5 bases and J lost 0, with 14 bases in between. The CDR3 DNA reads TGTGCCAGCAGCACCAGACAGGTTACCTCTGGAAACACCATATATTTT. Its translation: CASSTRQVTSGNTIYF. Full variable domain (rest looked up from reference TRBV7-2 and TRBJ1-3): GAGVSQSPSNKVTEKGKDVELRCDPISGHTALYWYRQSLGQGLEFLIYFQGNSAPDKSGLPSDRFSAERTGGSVSTLTIQRTQQEDSAVYLCASSTRQVTSGNTIYFGEGSWLTVV.

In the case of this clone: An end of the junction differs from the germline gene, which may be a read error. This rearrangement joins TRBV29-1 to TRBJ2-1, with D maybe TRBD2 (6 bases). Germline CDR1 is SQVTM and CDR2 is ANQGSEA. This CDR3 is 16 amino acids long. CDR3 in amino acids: CSVEEWGRTSYNEQFF. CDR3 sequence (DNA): TGCAGCGTTGAAGAATGGGGGAGGACCTCCTACAATGAGCAATTCTTC.

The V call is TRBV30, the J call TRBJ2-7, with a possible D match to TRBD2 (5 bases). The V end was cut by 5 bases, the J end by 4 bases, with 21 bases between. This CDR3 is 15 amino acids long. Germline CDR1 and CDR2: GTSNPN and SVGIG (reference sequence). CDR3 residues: CAWGTARGPVYEQYF. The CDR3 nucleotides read TGTGCCTGGGGAACCGCGCGAGGGCCGGTGTACGAGCAGTACTTC.